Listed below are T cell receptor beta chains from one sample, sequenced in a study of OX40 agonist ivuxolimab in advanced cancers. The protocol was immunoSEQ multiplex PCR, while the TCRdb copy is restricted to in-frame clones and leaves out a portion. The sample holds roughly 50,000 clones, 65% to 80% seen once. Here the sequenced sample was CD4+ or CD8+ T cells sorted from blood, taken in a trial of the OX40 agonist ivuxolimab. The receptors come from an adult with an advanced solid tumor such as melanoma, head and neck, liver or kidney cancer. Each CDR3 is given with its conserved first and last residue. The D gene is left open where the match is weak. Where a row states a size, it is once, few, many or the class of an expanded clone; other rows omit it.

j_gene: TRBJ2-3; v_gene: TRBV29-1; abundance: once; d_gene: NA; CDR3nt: TGCAGCGTTGAAATGTCCTCCAATGCGCAGTATTTT; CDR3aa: CSVEMSSNAQYF
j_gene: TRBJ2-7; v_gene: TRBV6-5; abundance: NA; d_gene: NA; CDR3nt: TGTGCCAGCAGTTGGGCAGGGAATTACGAGCAGTACTTC; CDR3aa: CASSWAGNYEQYF
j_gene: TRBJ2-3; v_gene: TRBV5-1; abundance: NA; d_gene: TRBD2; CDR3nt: TGCGCCAGCAGACGGAGACTAGCGGGAGACGAGGGTACGCAGTATTTT; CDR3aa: CASRRRLAGDEGTQYF
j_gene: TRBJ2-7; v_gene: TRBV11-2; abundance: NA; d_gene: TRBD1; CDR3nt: TGTGCCAGCAGCTTAGATCTCGACAGGGCGAGGTACGAGCAGTACTTC; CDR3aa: CASSLDLDRARYEQYF
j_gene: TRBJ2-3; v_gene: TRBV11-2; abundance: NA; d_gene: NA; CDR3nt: TGTGCCAGCAGCTTCGGGCGGGTGGCCACAGATACGCAGTATTTT; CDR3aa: CASSFGRVATDTQYF
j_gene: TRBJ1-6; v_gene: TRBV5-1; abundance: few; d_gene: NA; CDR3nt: TGCGCCAGCAGCTTGGTGGTTGGGCCCGATTCACCCCTCCACTTT; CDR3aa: CASSLVVGPDSPLHF
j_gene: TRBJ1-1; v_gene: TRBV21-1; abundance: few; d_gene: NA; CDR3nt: TGTGCCAGCAGCACCCTTGGGCAGGGGAGGAGATCTGAAGCTTTCTTT; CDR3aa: CASSTLGQGRRSEAFF
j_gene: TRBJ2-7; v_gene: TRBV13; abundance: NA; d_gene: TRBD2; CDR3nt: TGTGCCAGCAGCTTACGCGGGGGGCTCTCCTACGAGCAGTACTTC; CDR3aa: CASSLRGGLSYEQYF
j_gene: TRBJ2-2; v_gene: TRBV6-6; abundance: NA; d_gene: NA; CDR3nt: TGTGCCAGCCGGGGGCCGAACACCGGGGAGCTGTTTTTT; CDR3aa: CASRGPNTGELFF
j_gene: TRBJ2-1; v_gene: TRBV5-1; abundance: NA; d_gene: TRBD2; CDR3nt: TGCGCCAGCAGCCACGGACTAGCCGGCTCCTACAATGAGCAGTTCTTC; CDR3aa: CASSHGLAGSYNEQFF
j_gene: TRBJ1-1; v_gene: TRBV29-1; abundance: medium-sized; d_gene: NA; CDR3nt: TGCAGCGTTGATCCCCACGTCCGAATCGGATCTGAAGCTTTCTTT; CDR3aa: CSVDPHVRIGSEAFF